This T cell receptor beta chain was recorded in a study of beta chain features in type 1 diabetes. Findings and caveats of the study: TCRB CDR3s were moderately but significantly shorter in Type 1 diabetes patients in all four CD4+ subsets.

From germline, CDR1 is SGHVS and CDR2 FQNEAQ. With V trimmed by 3 bases and J by 0 bases, 3 bases remained unmatched. CDR3 length: 16 amino acids. cDNA synthesis used the whole RNA isolate, giving expressed TCRB sequences. Method: immunoSEQ multiplex PCR; TCRdb's copy keeps in-frame clones and lacks some. The sample records some 360,000 clones, over 8.5% being singletons. Points on this clone: Its matching antigen is unknown.

Each population that was sorted was more than 98% pure. The gene calls are TRBV7-8 and TRBJ2-2, with 8 nucleotides matching TRBD2. The clonotype was recovered from a man aged 25 to 40 with type 1 diabetes. Specimen: central memory CD4+ T cells from blood. The CDR3, as DNA: TGTGCCAGCAGCTTCAATAGCGGGACGAACACCGGGGAGCTGTTTTTT. Translating gives CASSFNSGTNTGELFF. Drawing the rest from reference TRBV7-8 and TRBJ2-2, the complete variable domain is GAGVSQSPRYKVAKRGQDVALRCDPISGHVSLFWYQQALGQGPEFLTYFQNEAQLDKSGLPSDRFFAERPEGSVSTLKIQRTQQEDSAVYLCASSFNSGTNTGELFFGEGSRLTVL.